The next 2 T cell receptor beta chains were all read from a single sample in a study of OX40 agonist ivuxolimab in advanced cancers. Measured with immunoSEQ multiplex PCR; TCRdb has only the in-frame clones, and not every one. The sample carries 90,000 to 120,000 clones, about 91% recorded once. The material sequenced was CD4+ or CD8+ T cells sorted from blood, taken in a trial of the OX40 agonist ivuxolimab. The source is an adult with an advanced solid tumor such as melanoma, head and neck, liver or kidney cancer.

V gene TRBV9 combines with J gene TRBJ2-3, with D unresolved. Germline V gene sequence: CDR1 SGDLS, CDR2 YYNGEE. This CDR3 has 16 amino acids. Trimming took off 3 bases at V and 1 base at J, with 15 bases between the two ends. The CDR3 loop reads CASSAPLGRGTDTQYF. In DNA form, the CDR3 reads TGTGCCAGCAGCGCCCCTTTAGGACGGGGCACAGATACGCAGTATTTT.

This chain connects TRBV30 to TRBJ2-1; D remains unclear. Germline assignment: CDR1 GTSNPN and CDR2 SVGIG (reference sequence). The CDR3 consists of 13 residues. V gave up 0 bases and J gave up 6 bases, with 9 bases separating them. In DNA form, the CDR3 reads TGTGCCTGGAGTGTACTAAGGTCCAATGAGCAGTTCTTC. Amino acid sequence: CAWSVLRSNEQFF. The whole variable domain, filled in from reference TRBV30 and TRBJ2-1, reads SQTIHQWPATLVQPVGSPLSLECTVEGTSNPNLYWYRQAAGRGLQLLFYSVGIGQISSEVPQNLSASRPQDRQFILSSKKLLLSDSGFYLCAWSVLRSNEQFFGPGTRLTVL.